Listed below are T cell receptor beta chains from one sample, sequenced in a study of blood T cell repertoires in COVID-19. Repertoires were generated with immunoSEQ multiplex PCR, while TCRdb's copy carries only in-frame clones and drops some. The sample records about 42,000 clones, roughly nine tenths being singletons. The material sequenced was peripheral blood. The origin of the receptors is a human donor in a cohort sampled during active COVID-19. The CDR3 runs from the conserved cysteine through the conserved F or W. D genes are given only for firm matches. Not all rows give a size; the values are once, few, many and, for expanded clones, a class.

TRBJ1-4 - TRBV2 TRBD1 TGTGCCAGCAGCTCGGACAGGCCTGCAACTAATGAAAAACTGTTTTTT CASSSDRPATNEKLFF
TRBJ2-7 - TRBV10-3 TRBD1 TGTGCCATCAGTGAACCCGGGACAGGGTATTCCTACGAGCAGTACTTC CAISEPGTGYSYEQYF
TRBJ2-1 - TRBV7-9 - TGTGCCAGCAGCCCGACAGCGGGCAGCTCCTACAATGAGCAGTTCTTC CASSPTAGSSYNEQFF
TRBJ2-7 - TRBV7-9 - TGTGCCAGCAGCAGACAGTTCTACGAGCAGTACTTC CASSRQFYEQYF
TRBJ2-2 few TRBV5-1 TRBD1 TGCGCCAGCAGCGGGACAGGGAGCACCGGGGAGCTGTTTTTT CASSGTGSTGELFF
TRBJ2-1 few TRBV10-1 - TGCGCCAGCAGTGTGACAGGGAGGAATGAGCAGTTCTTC CASSVTGRNEQFF
TRBJ2-5 - TRBV5-1 TRBD1 TGCGCCAGCAGGACAGGGCCGCAAGAGACCCAGTACTTC CASRTGPQETQYF
TRBJ2-7 - TRBV2 - TGTGCCAGCAGACCGACAGATAGTTTCTACGAGCAGTACTTC CASRPTDSFYEQYF
TRBJ2-7 - TRBV11-2 TRBD1 TGTGCCAGCAGCTTAAGAGGGACAGGTGGGTCTAGAGAGCAGTACTTC CASSLRGTGGSREQYF
TRBJ2-3 - TRBV5-5 - TGTGCCAGCAGCTTGGAGCTATACACAGATACGCAGTATTTT CASSLELYTDTQYF
TRBJ2-3 - TRBV9 - TGTGCCAGCAGCGTAGAGGGGGTTACTTTTGATACGCAGTATTTT CASSVEGVTFDTQYF
TRBJ2-7 - TRBV2 TRBD2 TGTGCCAGCACCCCGACTAGCGGGGAGGGCTACGAGCAGTACTTC CASTPTSGEGYEQYF
TRBJ2-7 - TRBV19 - TGTGCCAGTAGGAAAATACTTGGTGAGGGCTACGAGCAGTACTTC CASRKILGEGYEQYF
TRBJ1-2 - TRBV5-8 - TGTGCCAGCAGCTTGGGGGCCAGGGGCTCGGAAGGCTACACCTTC CASSLGARGSEGYTF
TRBJ2-3 - TRBV5-1 TRBD2 TGCGCCAGCAGCTCCGGACTAGCGGGGGGGCTTGGTGCAGATACGCAGTATTTT CASSSGLAGGLGADTQYF
TRBJ1-2 - TRBV19 TRBD1 TGTGCCAGTAGTATACGACAGGGCCTCGGTGGGGGCTACACCTTC CASSIRQGLGGGYTF
TRBJ1-5 - TRBV19 - TGTGCCAGTAGTATAGAACGGCAGGGGCATAGCAATCAGCCCCAGCATTTT CASSIERQGHSNQPQHF
TRBJ1-2 once TRBV4-2 - TGTGCCAGCAGCGAAGAGCAGGGTCGCAACTATGGCTACACCTTC CASSEEQGRNYGYTF
TRBJ2-7 - TRBV3-1/TRBV3-2 TRBD2 TGTGCCAGCAGCCAGGTTAGCGGGGCGCCCTACGAGCAGTACTTC CASSQVSGAPYEQYF
TRBJ2-5 few TRBV6-5 TRBD2 TGTGCCAGCAGGACAGGACTAGCGGGAGCAGAGACCCAGTACTTC CASRTGLAGAETQYF
TRBJ2-3 - TRBV9 - TGTGCCAGCAGCCCAGGGAACGGCGGCACAGATACGCAGTATTTT CASSPGNGGTDTQYF
TRBJ1-4 - TRBV5-6 - TGTGCCAGCAGCTCGGGACAAATTAATGAAAAACTGTTTTTT CASSSGQINEKLFF
TRBJ1-3 - TRBV4-3 - TGCGCCAGCAGCCAAGTATACAGTCTATTAGGAAACACCATATATTTT CASSQVYSLLGNTIYF
TRBJ2-5 - TRBV11-3 - TGTGCCAGCAGCCCACCGGGACAACGAGAGACCCAGTACTTC CASSPPGQRETQYF
TRBJ1-3 - TRBV4-3 TRBD1 TGCGCCAGCAGCCAAGCGACAGGGGCTGGAAACACCATATATTTT CASSQATGAGNTIYF
TRBJ1-4 - TRBV3-1/TRBV3-2 - TGTGCCAGCAGCCAAGAAGGGGCCGGCGGAAAACTGTTTTTT CASSQEGAGGKLFF
TRBJ2-1 - TRBV7-9 TRBD2 TGTGCCAGCAGCCGGACTAGCGGGGGGGCGGGCGGGCAGTTCTTC CASSRTSGGAGGQFF
TRBJ1-4 - TRBV10-1 - TGCGCCAGCACTAAGGGAGGAACTAATGAAAAACTGTTTTTT CASTKGGTNEKLFF
TRBJ2-7 - TRBV3-1/TRBV3-2 TRBD1 TGTGCCAGCAGCCAAGAAAACAGGGGCTACGAGCAGTACTTC CASSQENRGYEQYF
TRBJ2-3 - TRBV9 TRBD2 TGTGCCAGCAGCTCCCGGACTAGCGGACCGTTTACTCGAGGCACAGATACGCAGTATTTT CASSSRTSGPFTRGTDTQYF
TRBJ2-1 - TRBV7-2 - TGTGCCAGCAGCTCAACAGGGAAAGGCCCCTACAATGAGCAGTTCTTC CASSSTGKGPYNEQFF
TRBJ1-4 - TRBV6-6 - TGTGCCAGCAGTTTTCCAGGGGCGTCAGGTGAAAAACTGTTTTTT CASSFPGASGEKLFF
TRBJ2-5 - TRBV18 - TGTGCCAGCTCACCACGGGCCCAAGAGACCCAGTACTTC CASSPRAQETQYF
TRBJ2-1 - TRBV2 - TGTGCCAGCAGTGCTGGAGGGCATCGGTTCTTC CASSAGGHRFF
TRBJ2-4 - TRBV27 TRBD1 TGTGCCAGCAGGCGGACAGGGGCCAAAAACATTCAGTACTTC CASRRTGAKNIQYF
TRBJ1-1 - TRBV12-3/TRBV12-4 - TGTGCCAGCAGCACTAAGTCCACTGAAGCTTTCTTT CASSTKSTEAFF
TRBJ1-1 - TRBV15 - TGTGCCACCAGCAGAGCCGTTAACACTGAAGCTTTCTTT CATSRAVNTEAFF
TRBJ1-1 - TRBV14 - TGTGCCAGCAGCCAATGGAGGTGGGGGGTTCGGAACACTGAAGCTTTCTTT CASSQWRWGVRNTEAFF
TRBJ2-7 - TRBV5-4 - TGTGCCAGCAGCTTGGCGGGACACCAGTACGAGCAGTACTTC CASSLAGHQYEQYF
TRBJ2-7 - TRBV27 - TGTGCCAGCAAAGCAGCGACAGTCTCCTACGAGCAGTACTTC CASKAATVSYEQYF
TRBJ1-1 - TRBV3-1/TRBV3-2 TRBD1 TGTGCCAGCAGCAAATACGGACAGGGCATTGAAGCTTTCTTT CASSKYGQGIEAFF
TRBJ1-1 - TRBV5-4 TRBD1 TGTGCCAGCAGCTTGTTGACAGGGGCGCTCATGAACACTGAAGCTTTCTTT CASSLLTGALMNTEAFF
TRBJ2-3 - TRBV6-4 - TGTGCCAGCTCGGAGAGCAACACAGATACGCAGTATTTT CASSESNTDTQYF
TRBJ1-1 - TRBV23-1 - TGCGCCAGCAGTCATTACAGACCCTATAACACTGAAGCTTTTTTT CASSHYRPYNTEAFF
TRBJ2-5 - TRBV6-5 TRBD1 TGTGCCAGCCGCGCCCTGGGACAGGGGCAAGAGACCCAGTACTTC CASRALGQGQETQYF
TRBJ1-2 - TRBV9 TRBD1 TGTGCCAGCAGCGCAGGGGGCGGCTATGGCTACACCTTC CASSAGGGYGYTF
TRBJ2-1 - TRBV25-1 TRBD2 TGTGCCAGCGGGAGGGGAATAAATGAGCAGTTCTTC CASGRGINEQFF
TRBJ2-1 - TRBV11-2 TRBD2 TGTGCCAGCAGCGACGGGACTAGCGGCTACAATGAGCAGTTCTTC CASSDGTSGYNEQFF
TRBJ1-1 medium-sized TRBV7-9 - TGTGCCAGCAGCCCCAAATGGGGGGTCCCTGAAGCTTTCTTT CASSPKWGVPEAFF
TRBJ2-1 - TRBV29-1 - TGCAGCGTTGCGGGGAGCTACAATGAGCAGTTCTTC CSVAGSYNEQFF
TRBJ2-3 - TRBV7-9 TRBD2 TGTGCCAGCAGCCCCACGGGGGGTACAGATACGCAGTATTTT CASSPTGGTDTQYF
TRBJ1-5 few TRBV19 TRBD1 TGTGCCAGTAGCCGTACCGGGACAGCCAACAATCAGCCCCAGCATTTT CASSRTGTANNQPQHF
TRBJ1-2 - TRBV27 TRBD1 TGTGCCAGCAGTTCAAGCAGACAGGGTGGTTTCGATGGCTACACCTTC CASSSSRQGGFDGYTF
TRBJ2-1 - TRBV6-6 TRBD1 TGTGCCAGCAGCGACTCGGGACAGGTCAGGAATGAGCAGTTCTTC CASSDSGQVRNEQFF
TRBJ2-7 - TRBV2 - TGTGCCAGCAGAGGCGCGGGGGAGCAGTACTTC CASRGAGEQYF
TRBJ2-3 - TRBV5-1 TRBD1 TGCGCCAGCAGCGGGGACAGGGAGGGCACAGATACGCAGTATTTT CASSGDREGTDTQYF
TRBJ1-6 - TRBV7-2 - TGTGCCAGCAGCTTAGGCAGGCAGTCACCCCTCCACTTT CASSLGRQSPLHF
TRBJ2-3 - TRBV11-2 TRBD2 TGTGCCAGCAGCTCGTCGGTAGCGGGGGGTAGAGCTAGCACAGATACGCAGTATTTT CASSSSVAGGRASTDTQYF
TRBJ1-4 - TRBV5-5 - TGTGCCAGCAGCTGGAAGACTACAACTAATGAAAAACTGTTTTTT CASSWKTTTNEKLFF
TRBJ2-7 - TRBV30 - TGTGCCTGGAGTGCAGGCCCCTACGAGCAGTACTTC CAWSAGPYEQYF